Shown below are 7 T cell receptor beta chains from a single sample sequenced in a study of blood T cell repertoires in COVID-19. Generated by immunoSEQ multiplex PCR, the TCRdb table keeps only in-frame clones and is missing some. The data contain roughly 90,000 clones, about 90% of them singletons. The sequencing input was peripheral blood. The receptors were gathered from a man in his fifties with COVID-19, enrolled during active disease.

The CDR3 nucleotides read TGCGCCAGCAGTTTTTTCGGAGAGACCCAGTACTTC. Translation: CASSFFGETQYF. The V and J genes are TRBV5-1 and TRBJ2-5, with D uncertain. Germline CDR1 is SGHRS and CDR2 is YFSETQ. The CDR3 covers 12 residues. V gave up 5 bases and J gave up 4 bases, with 9 bases separating them.

The chain joins TRBV19 to TRBJ2-3; tentative D call: TRBD2 (6 bases). This CDR3 is built from 14 residues. The germline gives CDR1 LNHDA, CDR2 SQIVND (reference sequence). V was clipped by 8 bases and J by 3 bases, with 15 bases between them. The CDR3 protein is CASQPTGVTDTQYF. The DNA of the CDR3 is TGTGCCAGTCAGCCGACGGGGGTTACAGATACGCAGTATTTT.

The chain combines TRBV9 with TRBJ1-1; D not certain. Germline-derived CDR1 and CDR2 are SGDLS and YYNGEE. Deletions cut 0 bases from V and 4 bases from J, with 13 bases between. This CDR3 has 15 residues. The CDR3 here is CASSVEAGMSTEAFF. DNA of the CDR3: TGTGCCAGCAGCGTAGAGGCGGGGATGAGCACTGAAGCTTTCTTT.

This chain uses TRBV6-4 with TRBJ1-2; no clear D gene. Germline V CDR1 and CDR2: MRHNA, SNTAGT. Trimming took off 6 bases at V and 4 bases at J, with 9 bases between the two ends. The CDR3 length is 12 residues. The CDR3 region is CASSSGSYGYTF. The DNA for the CDR3 is TGTGCCAGCAGCTCAGGTAGCTATGGCTACACCTTC.

The V and J genes are TRBV7-2 and TRBJ2-3; TRBD2 is a possible D gene (5 bases). V lost 4 bases, J lost 0 bases, and 8 bases lay in between. This CDR3 is 14 amino acids long. Germline values: CDR1 SGHTA, CDR2 FQGNSA. As DNA, the CDR3 is TGTGCCAGCAGCTCCGGGATTAGCACAGATACGCAGTATTTT. It is translated as CASSSGISTDTQYF.

This chain uses TRBV6-4 with TRBJ2-1; TRBD2 aligns across 7 bases. This CDR3 contains 15 residues. Germline assignment: CDR1 MRHNA and CDR2 SNTAGT. With V trimmed by 8 bases and J by 7 bases, 14 bases remained unmatched. This chain's CDR3 is CASPPKGRVVNEQFF. The CDR3 DNA reads as TGTGCCAGCCCACCCAAGGGGAGGGTTGTGAATGAGCAGTTCTTC.

The chain uses TRBV12-3 or TRBV12-4 and TRBJ2-7, with 7 bases fitting TRBD1. J was trimmed by 5 bases and V by 10 bases; bases with no gene match: 11. This CDR3 contains 13 residues. For the CDR3, the DNA is TGTGCCACAGGGGTACAGGGGACCCACGAGCAGTACTTC. It translates to CATGVQGTHEQYF.